Below are 8 T cell receptor beta chains sequenced from a single sample in a study of OX40 agonist ivuxolimab in advanced cancers. The method was immunoSEQ multiplex PCR; TCRdb's version includes in-frame clones alone and lacks a portion of them. Of more than 65,000 clones in the sample, approximately 87% are singletons; the top ten hold 5% to 6.5%. The material sequenced was CD4+ or CD8+ T cells sorted from blood, taken in a trial of the OX40 agonist ivuxolimab. These receptors all come from an adult with an advanced solid tumor such as melanoma, head and neck, liver or kidney cancer.

The chain uses TRBV30 and TRBJ1-1; D possibly corresponds to TRBD1 (5 bases). From germline, CDR1 is GTSNPN and CDR2 SVGIG (reference sequence). V was clipped by 3 bases and J by 3 bases, with 11 bases between them. The CDR3 has 13 residues. CDR3 DNA: TGTGCCTGGAGAGGAGAGGGGCACACTGAAGCTTTCTTT. Its protein product is CAWRGEGHTEAFF.

The gene calls are TRBV6-6 and TRBJ1-5; no reliable D call. The V end was cut by 7 bases, the J end by 6 bases, with 13 bases between. This CDR3 has 13 amino acids. In germline, CDR1 is MNHNY, CDR2 SVGAGI (reference sequence). In nucleotides, the CDR3 is TGTGCCAGCACCCGAGGTTCGGGTCAGCCCCAGCATTTT. It encodes CASTRGSGQPQHF.

With respect to this clone: A read error may account for a junction end that differs from germline. The J gene is TRBJ1-1, the V gene TRBV2, with 7 bases aligning to TRBD1. Germline CDR1 SNHLY, CDR2 FYNNEI. The CDR3 runs to 15 residues. CDR3 protein: CASSARDRANAEAFF. In DNA, the CDR3 is TGTGCCAGCAGTGCCCGCGACAGGGCGAACGCTGAAGCTTTCTTT.

This sequence joins TRBV7-9 and TRBJ2-5; D might be TRBD1 or TRBD2, each matching 5 bases. V was shortened by 5 bases and J by 4 bases, with 14 bases between the two germline ends. The CDR3 has 14 amino acids. Germline V gene sequence: CDR1 SEHNR, CDR2 FQNEAQ (reference sequence). CDR3 bases: TGTGCCAGCAGCCGGGCCCAGGGAGCAGAGACCCAGTACTTC. It codes for CASSRAQGAETQYF.

The chain employs TRBV2 and TRBJ2-3; TRBD2 might be the D (6 bases). V dropped 5 bases and J dropped 4 bases, with 13 bases sitting between them. The CDR3 sequence is 14 residues long. CDR1 and CDR2 (germline): SNHLY, FYNNEI. CDR3 protein: CASSRTIGSDTQYF. In DNA, the CDR3 is TGTGCCAGCAGTAGGACTATCGGATCAGATACGCAGTATTTT.

In its sample, this clone was seen once. The rearrangement uses TRBV7-2 and TRBJ2-7, with 7 nucleotides matching TRBD1. The junction had 10 bases not matched to a gene; V was cut back by 5 bases and J by 3 bases. Germline lookup yields CDR1 SGHTA and CDR2 FQGNSA. This CDR3 is 15 amino acids long. The CDR3 sequence: CASSLTGTANYEQYF. CDR3 DNA sequence: TGTGCCAGCAGCCTAACCGGGACAGCCAACTACGAGCAGTACTTC.

This clone turned up a few times. The chain combines TRBV5-6 with TRBJ2-7; the D is unclear. Between the trimmed V and J ends, which lost 2 bases and 2 bases, there was a span of 8 bases. CDR1 and CDR2 (germline): SGHDT, YYEEEE. The CDR3 runs to 13 residues. This CDR3 is CASSFGRPYEQYF. DNA of the CDR3: TGTGCCAGCAGCTTCGGGCGCCCCTACGAGCAGTACTTC.

The rearrangement uses TRBV7-2 and TRBJ1-4, with D uncertain. Germline V gives CDR1 SGHTA, CDR2 FQGNSA. The CDR3 contains 14 residues. With 5 bases removed from V and 10 bases from J, the gap between germline ends came to 17 bases. The CDR3 sequence is CASSLTSKSGKLFF. CDR3 bases: TGTGCCAGCAGCCTTACGTCCAAGTCAGGAAAACTGTTTTTT.